The entry below gives a single T cell receptor beta chain sequence along with its context. The antigen it recognizes is unknown. It has no much larger one-base neighbor in the sample; base qualities were not kept. This entry belongs to a study of blood T cell repertoires in COVID-19 (TCRdb year 2020). About the study as a whole: Collaborator samples came from the United States, Italy and Spain and covered acute and convalescent phases of COVID-19. The material from the prospective study consisted of cDNA or gDNA derived from T cells, B-cell-depleted T cells, or PBMCs. The dataset comprised deeply sampled blood TCRbeta repertoires from subjects exposed to, actively infected with, or recovered from COVID-19. A freely available public database, intended as a resource for researchers studying the immune response to SARS-CoV-2, is where the repertoires were released. Samples came from the ongoing ImmuneRACE study (first 160 participants) plus 1,254 subjects from 6 global collaborators. Nearly every sample came with metadata listing a de-identified subject ID, COVID-19 status, age in years and sex. Where HLA class I and class II types were available, the types were taken from metadata supplied by the sample provider, not from assay-based typing.

The germline V end is reduced by 2 bases and the J end by 9 bases; junction bases left unmatched: 10. The CDR3 covers 16 residues, taking in both the cysteine and the phenylalanine. Just the 48-base CDR3 DNA is kept, in frame starting at base 1. CDR1 and CDR2 are drawn from the germline V gene (reference sequence): LGHDT, YNNKEL. TCRbeta CDR3 regions were amplified from genomic DNA using the immunoSEQ Assay, a bias-controlled multiplex PCR. The authors' pipeline ran thus. Within the assay, amplification of reference gene primers was used to estimate how many nucleated cells each sample contained. Sequence reads were collapsed and filtered to measure the absolute abundance of every unique TCRbeta CDR3 rearrangement. Productive Simpson clonality was computed per sample as the square root of Simpson's diversity index over productive rearrangements. The immuneACCESS repertoire file appears here via TCRdb, limited to in-frame rearrangements. These files lack a portion of the clones; in checked studies, under half of the deficit traces to unresolved V genes, and the cause of the others is not known. V and J calls and clone size are as listed in that table; D and trimming were resolved from the DNA. This sample has more than 150,000 clones in its table, and 84% of those were observed once. Together, the top ten hold roughly 8% of the sample.

Enrolling through a virtual design, the prospective study's participants ranged in age from roughly 18 to 95 years and lived across 24 United States geographic areas. Cohort assignment in the prospective study relied on participant-reported clinical history from a screening survey and a study questionnaire. Recovered participants in ImmuneRACE Cohort 3 were defined as having two consecutive negative NP/OP PCR tests, clearance from a healthcare professional, or resolution of symptoms. In the prospective study, mobile phlebotomists collected whole blood, serum and a nasopharyngeal or oropharyngeal swab from each participant. Additional blood draws and questionnaires over an approximately two-month period could optionally be provided by prospective study participants. Before DNA extraction, blood samples from the prospective study were shipped at room temperature or frozen. Overall results and qualifications from the work: The quantity of clinical and demographic metadata differed by source and by participant and was supplied without curation.

The TCR was taken from a woman aged 45-60 years who had recovered from COVID-19. The chain uses TRBV3-1 (or the pseudogene TRBV3-2) and TRBJ1-1; 12 nucleotides in the junction match TRBD1. The sequenced sample was PBMCs or T cells enriched from blood (not recorded which). The nucleotide sequence reads as follows: TGTGCCAGCAGCCAAAATTCAGCGGGACAGGGGGCCCAAGCTTTCTTT. Its protein product is CASSQNSAGQGAQAFF.